The present entry profiles one T cell receptor beta chain with its context. Its antigen remains unidentified. One junction end does not reproduce the germline sequence, and a read error may be involved. The data originate from a study of Graves' ophthalmopathy and Graves' hyperthyroidism. Thyroid ultrasound, orbital computed tomography, TRAb, serum thyroxine and clinical symptoms formed the basis of diagnosis. The authors isolated PBMCs from 8.5 to 10 ml of fresh peripheral blood. This CDR3 comprises 12 residues. Germline CDR1 WSHSY, CDR2 SAAADI. Researchers took RNA transcripts and amplified TCR beta CDR3 regions from them. After a first-round RT-PCR with HTBI primers, a second-round multiplex PCR was run. TCRdb re-derived calls from the multiplex PCR reads in MiXCR, one entry per CDR3 protein. The sample yields hundreds of thousands of distinct CDR3 sequences, 40% seen once. Study-wide findings and caveats: The model's ophthalmopathy progression predictions had 55% to 71% sensitivity and 72% to 75% specificity. Among thyroid clonotypes expanded above 0.001 frequency, most also appeared in blood.

Source material: peripheral blood. The sequence was collected from an adult man with Graves' ophthalmopathy. The chain combines TRBV10-2 with TRBJ2-3, with D uncertain. CDR3 in amino acids: CASSPSQDTQYF. The CDR3 DNA is TGTGCCAGCTCACCTTCGCAAGATACGCAGTATTTT.